A single sample gave rise to the 14 T cell receptor beta chains below, sequenced in a study of blood T cell repertoires in COVID-19. Clones were sequenced by immunoSEQ multiplex PCR, and TCRdb holds only the in-frame ones, with some missing. The table records roughly 120,000 clones, 60% to 85% of them present only once. Input material: peripheral blood. The receptors derive from a human donor with acute or convalescent COVID-19. The donor label of this sample is uncertain.

The chain joins TRBV27 to TRBJ1-6, with D possibly matching TRBD1 (6 bases). CDR3 length equals 17 residues. Per germline, CDR1 MNHEY and CDR2 SMNVEV (reference sequence). The germline V and J ends were trimmed by 5 bases and 9 bases, with 23 bases remaining between them. The CDR3 sequence is CASSPGLGGQLGSPLHF. The CDR3 DNA reads as TGTGCCAGCAGTCCAGGTCTGGGGGGGCAGTTGGGTTCACCCCTCCACTTT.

This clone was seen once. The chain couples TRBV27 to TRBJ1-5; D possibly corresponds to TRBD1 (5 bases). The V gene's germline CDR1 is MNHEY and CDR2 SMNVEV (reference sequence). Trimming took 5 bases from V and 1 from J, leaving 12 bases between them. The CDR3 spans 15 residues. In nucleotides, the CDR3 is TGTGCCAGCAGTCTGTCCGGGGGGAGCAATCAGCCCCAGCATTTT. Translated, it gives CASSLSGGSNQPQHF.

This clone was recorded once. The chain is built from TRBV28 and TRBJ2-7; TRBD1 is a possible D gene (6 bases). The germline V gene has CDR1 MDHEN and CDR2 SYDVKM. CDR3 length equals 15 residues. Trimming took 7 bases from V and 0 from J, leaving 16 bases between them. The CDR3 DNA is TGTGCCAGCACCCGAGGGGGAACGAGCTCCTACGAGCAGTACTTC. This sequence encodes CASTRGGTSSYEQYF. Together with reference TRBV28 and TRBJ2-7, the CDR3 gives the full variable domain: DVKVTQSSRYLVKRTGEKVFLECVQDMDHENMFWYRQDPGLGLRLIYFSYDVKMKEKGDIPEGYSVSREKKERFSLILESASTNQTSMYLCASTRGGTSSYEQYFGPGTRLTVT.

The chain carries TRBV7-2 and TRBJ2-2; 7 nucleotides align to TRBD2. Germline CDR1 SGHTA, CDR2 FQGNSA. CDR3 size: 16 residues. V dropped 0 bases and J dropped 11; count of bases not matched to a gene: 12. The CDR3 region is CASSLAGGGSLRELFF. The DNA of the CDR3 is TGTGCCAGCAGCTTAGCGGGCGGGGGATCCTTGAGAGAGCTGTTTTTT.

V and J are TRBV10-3 and TRBJ2-5; tentatively, D is TRBD1 (5 bases). Germline values: CDR1 ENHRY, CDR2 SYGVKD. V dropped 4 bases and J dropped 1 base, with 10 bases sitting between them. There are 14 residues in the CDR3. The CDR3: CAISGQGSQETQYF. The CDR3 DNA reads as TGTGCCATCAGTGGGCAGGGATCCCAAGAGACCCAGTACTTC.

The chain couples TRBV28 to TRBJ2-6; 8 bases are a match to TRBD2. Germline trimming cut 5 bases from V and 4 bases from J; bases unmatched to any gene: 4. Looked up from germline, CDR1 is MDHEN and CDR2 is SYDVKM. The CDR3 sequence is 15 residues long. Written as DNA, the CDR3 is TGTGCCAGCAGTCCCGGGACTAGAGGGGCCAACGTCCTGACTTTC. This encodes CASSPGTRGANVLTF.

Worth noting for this clone: The sample holds other DNA sequences that translate to the same CDR3. The chain combines TRBV27 with TRBJ1-3; TRBD1 aligns across 7 bases. Germline loops: CDR1 MNHEY, CDR2 SMNVEV (reference sequence). CDR3 length: 14 residues. The J segment lost 4 bases and the V segment lost 6 bases, leaving 6 bases of the junction unmatched. CDR3 in DNA: TGTGCCAGCAGACAGACAGGGTCAGGAAACACCATATATTTT. Its protein is CASRQTGSGNTIYF.

The CDR3 reads CASSPTGYTEAFF. CDR3 sequence (DNA): TGTGCCAGCAGCCCTACGGGTTACACTGAAGCTTTCTTT. The chain employs TRBV9 and TRBJ1-1, with D unclear. Germline V gene lookup returns CDR1 SGDLS and CDR2 YYNGEE. This CDR3 has 13 amino acids. The germline V and J ends were trimmed by 4 bases and 3 bases, with 10 bases remaining between them.

J is TRBJ2-3 and V is TRBV10-2; D ambiguous. From germline, CDR1 is WSHSY and CDR2 SAAADI. The CDR3 runs 11 residues. V lost 4 bases, J lost 6 bases, and 5 bases lay in between. The CDR3 region is CASSARDTQYF. The DNA of the CDR3 is TGCGCCAGCAGTGCCCGGGATACGCAGTATTTT.

The rearrangement uses TRBV7-9 and TRBJ2-1; D is unresolved. The CDR3 is 12 residues long. Germline CDR1 is SEHNR and CDR2 is FQNEAQ (reference sequence). The V end lost 1 base, the J end lost 15 bases, and 13 bases lay between the germline ends. The DNA of the CDR3 is TGTGCCAGCAGCTTAGTCCCGGGTCACCTGTTCTTC. Its translation is CASSLVPGHLFF.

The chain combines TRBV7-3 with TRBJ1-6; D may be TRBD1 (6 bases). CDR3 size: 13 residues. The V and J ends lost 5 bases and 8 bases respectively, with 10 bases between them. Per germline, CDR1 SGHTA and CDR2 FQGTGA. CDR3 residues: CASSLGAYSPLHF. As DNA, the CDR3 is TGTGCCAGCAGCCTGGGGGCCTATTCACCCCTCCACTTT.

This chain connects TRBV24-1 to TRBJ1-2; 8 nucleotides match TRBD1. V was clipped by 3 bases and J by 6 bases; unmatched bases: 8. CDR3 length: 15 amino acids. CDR1 KGHDR and CDR2 SFDVKD come from the germline V gene. CDR3 in amino acids: CATSDPWTGINGYTF. CDR3 bases: TGTGCCACCAGTGATCCCTGGACAGGGATAAATGGCTACACCTTC.

V usage is TRBV7-9 and J usage is TRBJ1-1, with D possibly being TRBD1 (6 bases). The CDR3 is made up of 11 amino acids. The V gene lost 3 bases and the J gene lost 8 bases, with 7 bases spanning the gap. Germline V gives CDR1 SEHNR, CDR2 FQNEAQ (reference sequence). CDR3 loop: CASSFGTEAFF. The CDR3 DNA reads as TGTGCCAGCAGCTTCGGGACAGAAGCTTTCTTT.

For this clone: Compared with germline, one end of the junction differs, possibly owing to a read error. J is TRBJ1-3 and V is TRBV11-2, with D possibly being TRBD1 (6 bases). Germline lookup yields CDR1 SGHAT and CDR2 FQNNGV. The CDR3 is 14 amino acids. CDR3 in amino acids: CANSLTRGGNTIYF. In nucleotides, the CDR3 is TGTGCCAACAGCTTAACCAGGGGCGGAAACACCATATATTTT. Complete variable domain (other parts from reference TRBV11-2 and TRBJ1-3): EAGVAQSPRYKIIEKRQSVAFWCNPISGHATLYWYQQILGQGPKLLIQFQNNGVVDDSQLPKDRFSAERLKGVDSTLKIQPAKLEDSAVYLCANSLTRGGNTIYFGEGSWLTVV.